Each of the 28 T cell receptor beta chains below was sequenced from the same sample in a study of blood T cell repertoires in COVID-19. Produced via immunoSEQ multiplex PCR; TCRdb's table is partial and in-frame only. The sample carries roughly 150,000 clones, 75% to 85% recorded once. The sequenced sample consisted of peripheral blood. The source of these receptors is a woman between 50 and 59 years old with acute or convalescent COVID-19.

V gene TRBV28 combines with J gene TRBJ1-6; TRBD1 matches at 8 bases. CDR3 length: 11 residues. V trimming: 6 bases; J trimming: 13 bases; junction bases outside the gene matches: 2. CDR1 is MDHEN, CDR2 SYDVKM, per germline. This CDR3 is CASRTGAPLHF. CDR3 nucleotide sequence: TGTGCCAGCAGGACAGGGGCCCCCCTCCACTTT.

There are a few counts of this clone. The rearrangement links TRBV2 to TRBJ1-2, with 9 bases aligning to TRBD1. The CDR3 contains 14 residues. V shed 5 bases and J 1 base; nucleotides not matched to a gene: 2. Germline V gene sequence: CDR1 SNHLY, CDR2 FYNNEI. Here the CDR3 DNA reads TGTGCCAGCAGTACAGGGGGCGTTAACTATGGCTACACCTTC. As protein: CASSTGGVNYGYTF.

V usage is TRBV7-2 and J usage is TRBJ2-7; no clear D. The CDR3 loop spans 12 amino acids. The V gene lost 4 bases and the J gene lost 0 bases, with 4 bases spanning the gap. The germline CDR1 and CDR2 sequences are SGHTA and FQGNSA. The CDR3 reads CASSWSSYEQYF. DNA of the CDR3: TGTGCCAGCAGCTGGAGCTCCTACGAGCAGTACTTC.

The chain is built from TRBV18 and TRBJ1-2, with 7 bases lining up with TRBD1. Trimming removed 4 bases from V and 4 bases from J; junction bases left unmatched: 9. This CDR3 is 15 amino acids long. CDR1 is KGHSH, CDR2 LQKENI, per germline. CDR3: CASSRPDRDTYGYTF. In nucleotides, the CDR3 is TGTGCCAGCTCACGACCCGACAGGGACACCTATGGCTACACCTTC.

The chain couples TRBV11-3 to TRBJ2-2; 8 bases line up with TRBD1. V lost 5 bases and J lost 8; bases outside the gene matches: 7. CDR3 length: 14 residues. Germline lookup yields CDR1 SGHNT and CDR2 YENEEA. Written as DNA, the CDR3 is TGTGCCAGCAGCCCCGGACAGGGCAGGGGGGAGCTGTTTTTT. Translation: CASSPGQGRGELFF. Variable domain in full (rest from reference TRBV11-3 and TRBJ2-2): EAGVVQSPRYKIIEKKQPVAFWCNPISGHNTLYWYLQNLGQGPELLIRYENEEAVDDSQLPKDRFSAERLKGVDSTLKIQPAELGDSAVYLCASSPGQGRGELFFGEGSRLTVL.

The chain recombines TRBV4-2 with TRBJ1-6, with 9 bases identical to TRBD1. Germline V gives CDR1 LGHNA, CDR2 YNFKEQ. After removal of 0 bases from V and 10 bases from J, the junction contained 7 bases not matched to a gene. The CDR3 has 16 residues. Here the CDR3 reads CASSQDTTGGGSPLHF. The CDR3 DNA is TGTGCCAGCAGCCAAGATACGACAGGGGGAGGGTCACCCCTCCACTTT.

The chain combines TRBV4-3 with TRBJ2-6; D not resolved. V was shortened by 5 bases and J by 1 base, with 12 bases between the two germline ends. The CDR3 totals 16 residues. In germline, CDR1 is LGHNA, CDR2 YSLEER. CDR3 coding DNA: TGCGCCAGCAGCGATAATCCCACTTCTGGGGCCAACGTCCTGACTTTC. It codes for CASSDNPTSGANVLTF.

The chain recombines TRBV13 with TRBJ2-7; 7 bases fit TRBD2. Germline trimming cut 3 bases from V and 6 bases from J; bases unmatched to any gene: 8. This CDR3 region has 14 residues. The germline gives CDR1 PRHDT, CDR2 FYEKMQ (reference sequence). The CDR3: CASSFGIAGGEQYF. In DNA form, the CDR3 reads TGTGCCAGCAGCTTCGGGATAGCGGGTGGCGAGCAGTACTTC.

This clone appeared a single time. This rearrangement joins TRBV11-2 to TRBJ2-5; 9 bases match TRBD2. Germline V gives CDR1 SGHAT, CDR2 FQNNGV. The CDR3 spans 15 residues. J was trimmed by 3 bases and V by 2 bases; bases with no gene match: 4. CDR3 DNA: TGTGCCAGCAGCTTATTCGCGGGGGGGGAAGAGACCCAGTACTTC. The encoded protein is CASSLFAGGEETQYF. The variable domain in full, with the rest retrieved from reference TRBV11-2 and TRBJ2-5, is EAGVAQSPRYKIIEKRQSVAFWCNPISGHATLYWYQQILGQGPKLLIQFQNNGVVDDSQLPKDRFSAERLKGVDSTLKIQPAKLEDSAVYLCASSLFAGGEETQYFGPGTRLLVL.

This clone has only one observation. The chain has TRBV15 and TRBJ2-5, with 8 bases identical to TRBD1. The CDR3 covers 15 residues. CDR1 is LNHNV and CDR2 is YYDKDF in the germline V gene (reference sequence). Trimming removed 5 bases from V and 4 bases from J; junction bases left unmatched: 9. CDR3 coding DNA: TGTGCCACCAGCCCAGAGGGACAGGTGGGAGAGACCCAGTACTTC. Translated, it gives CATSPEGQVGETQYF.

The chain has TRBV5-1 and TRBJ1-1; D gene uncertain. V lost 4 bases to trimming and J lost 1 base, with 8 bases between them. The CDR3 runs to 13 residues. CDR1 SGHRS and CDR2 YFSETQ come from the germline V gene. CDR3 DNA: TGCGCCAGCAGCCCCACAGCGAACACTGAAGCTTTCTTT. Amino acid sequence: CASSPTANTEAFF.

J is TRBJ1-3 and V is TRBV6-1; D perhaps matches TRBD1 (6 bases). The germline V gene encodes CDR1 MNHNS and CDR2 SASEGT. The CDR3 contains 16 residues. V gave up 1 base and J gave up 2 bases, with 12 bases separating them. The chain's CDR3 is CASSEVPRTAGNTIYF. The CDR3 DNA is TGTGCCAGCAGTGAAGTTCCCCGGACAGCTGGAAACACCATATATTTT.

The chain links TRBV7-3 to TRBJ2-1; a weak D match, TRBD2 (6 bases). The V and J ends lost 4 bases and 5 bases respectively, with 15 bases between them. Germline CDR1 reads SGHTA; CDR2 reads FQGTGA. This CDR3 has 15 amino acids. CDR3 coding DNA: TGTGCCAGCAGCTGGGACTCTGCTGTCGACAATGAGCAGTTCTTC. Translation: CASSWDSAVDNEQFF.

A single count supports this clone. The J gene is TRBJ2-1, the V gene TRBV6-4; 7 nucleotides match TRBD1. Germline V gene data show CDR1 as MRHNA and CDR2 as SNTAGT. The CDR3 runs 14 residues. Unmatched junction bases numbered 6, after V lost 6 bases and J lost 4 bases. The CDR3 coding sequence is TGTGCCAGCAGGAGGGACAGCGGATACAATGAGCAGTTCTTC. Amino acid sequence: CASRRDSGYNEQFF.

The chain carries TRBV7-3 and TRBJ2-5; possibly TRBD2 for D (6 bases). CDR3 length: 13 residues. Trimming removed 3 bases at V and 3 bases at J, with 8 bases between. Germline CDR1 SGHTA, CDR2 FQGTGA. CDR3 in DNA: TGTGCCAGCAGCTTGGGGGGAGAAGAGACCCAGTACTTC. The encoded protein is CASSLGGEETQYF.

This clone came up a few times. The rearrangement uses TRBV9 and TRBJ1-6; D perhaps matches TRBD1 (5 bases). This CDR3 is 14 amino acids long. Germline lookup yields CDR1 SGDLS and CDR2 YYNGEE. Trimming took 6 bases from V and 8 from J, leaving 15 bases between them. The CDR3 here is CASTAGDPYSPLHF. The CDR3 DNA follows: TGTGCCAGCACTGCGGGGGACCCCTATTCACCCCTCCACTTT.

CDR3 DNA: TGTGCCAGCAGCATTGGACAGAACAATCAGCCCCAGCATTTT. Translated: CASSIGQNNQPQHF. This chain uses TRBV9 with TRBJ1-5, with D possibly matching TRBD1 (6 bases). Germline V gene data show CDR1 as SGDLS and CDR2 as YYNGEE. The ends were cut back, 4 bases at V and 3 bases at J, with 11 bases in the middle. The CDR3 is 14 residues long.

The CDR3 nucleotides are TGTGCCAGCAGTTCCTCGACAGGGTGGCACTATGGCTACACCTTC. Translation gives CASSSSTGWHYGYTF. The J gene is TRBJ1-2, the V gene TRBV6-2 or TRBV6-3, with 7 bases fitting TRBD1. Germline V gene lookup returns CDR1 MNHEY and CDR2 SVGEGT. Trimming cost V 4 bases and J 3 bases; bases outside gene matches: 8. The CDR3 is 15 amino acids.

The chain has TRBV11-3 and TRBJ1-1; 8 bases match TRBD1. There are 15 residues in the CDR3. The trim removed 5 bases at V and 5 bases at J, leaving 10 bases unmatched. The V gene's germline CDR1 is SGHNT and CDR2 YENEEA. The CDR3 DNA follows: TGTGCCAGCAGCATCAGACAGGGGCGAAAAACTGAAGCTTTCTTT. Its protein product is CASSIRQGRKTEAFF.

This clone was seen only once. This rearrangement joins TRBV3-1 (or the pseudogene TRBV3-2) to TRBJ1-5; maybe TRBD1 (6 bases). The CDR3 loop spans 14 amino acids. V dropped 2 bases and J dropped 6 bases, with 11 bases sitting between them. Germline lookup yields CDR1 LGHDT and CDR2 YNNKEL (reference sequence). The CDR3 loop reads CASSQNRARQPQHF. For the CDR3, the DNA is TGTGCCAGCAGCCAAAACAGGGCGCGTCAGCCCCAGCATTTT.

The chain couples TRBV19 to TRBJ1-3; no firm D call. CDR1 is LNHDA and CDR2 is SQIVND in the germline V gene (reference sequence). Trimming removed 5 bases at V and 0 bases at J, with 14 bases between. The CDR3 loop spans 16 amino acids. The CDR3 nucleotides read TGTGCCAGTAGTTTTGACACCGTCCTCTCTGGAAACACCATATATTTT. Its translation: CASSFDTVLSGNTIYF.

This chain joins TRBV11-2 and TRBJ1-6; D is perhaps TRBD1 (5 bases). Germline CDR1 reads SGHAT; CDR2 reads FQNNGV. V lost 1 base and J lost 7, with 8 bases in between. The CDR3 runs 14 residues. The CDR3 sequence: CASSLGQGNSPLHF. CDR3 nucleotides: TGTGCCAGCAGCTTAGGCCAGGGCAATTCACCCCTCCACTTT.

This clone appeared a single time. This chain links TRBV6-4 with TRBJ2-7; D might be TRBD1 (6 bases). This CDR3 is built from 12 residues. Trimming cost V 11 bases and J 6 bases, with 17 bases left between them. CDR1 is MRHNA, CDR2 SNTAGT, per germline. CDR3 coding DNA: TGTGCCGAAAACAGGGCTCGAGGCGAGCAGTACTTC. As protein: CAENRARGEQYF.

This sequence joins TRBV19 and TRBJ1-2; no reliable D call. The germline V and J ends were trimmed by 3 bases and 0 bases, with 8 bases remaining between them. The CDR3 loop spans 14 amino acids. Germline-derived CDR1 and CDR2 are LNHDA and SQIVND (reference sequence). This CDR3 reads CASSMRGSNYGYTF. The CDR3 DNA follows: TGTGCCAGTAGTATGCGAGGATCTAACTATGGCTACACCTTC.

This chain uses TRBV4-3 with TRBJ2-7, with 13 bases identical to TRBD2. Germline CDR1 and CDR2: LGHNA and YSLEER. J gave up 4 bases and V 5 bases, and 5 bases lay outside the gene matches. The CDR3 runs 15 residues. The CDR3 nucleotides are TGCGCCAGCAGCAAAGGGACTAGCGGGGTTTACGAGCAGTACTTC. Its protein product is CASSKGTSGVYEQYF.

This sequence joins TRBV5-5 and TRBJ2-5, with 16 positions matching TRBD2. Germline CDR1 reads SGHKS; CDR2 reads YYEKEE (reference sequence). There are 17 residues in the CDR3. Trimming at V came to 3 bases and at J to 5 bases, leaving 7 bases not matched to a gene. This CDR3 reads CASSSGTSGGAEETQYF. CDR3 DNA: TGTGCCAGCAGCTCCGGGACTAGCGGGGGGGCCGAGGAGACCCAGTACTTC.

This clone showed up just once. The rearrangement joins TRBV5-1 to TRBJ2-3; 13 bases line up with TRBD2. CDR1 is SGHRS and CDR2 is YFSETQ in the germline V gene. Germline trimming cut 3 bases from V and 4 bases from J; bases unmatched to any gene: 2. This CDR3 is 15 amino acids long. This chain's CDR3 is CASSYTSGGADTQYF. For the CDR3, the DNA is TGCGCCAGCAGCTATACTAGCGGGGGGGCAGATACGCAGTATTTT.

This sequence joins TRBV5-1 and TRBJ1-3, with D possibly matching TRBD1 (5 bases). Germline-derived CDR1 and CDR2 are SGHRS and YFSETQ. The CDR3 sequence is 15 residues long. With 4 bases removed from V and 0 bases from J, the gap between germline ends came to 11 bases. The CDR3 spells CASSEQAYSGNTIYF. CDR3 bases: TGCGCCAGCAGCGAACAGGCGTACTCTGGAAACACCATATATTTT. The full variable domain, in which reference TRBV5-1 and TRBJ1-3 provide the parts outside the CDR3, is KAGVTQTPRYLIKTRGQQVTLSCSPISGHRSVSWYQQTPGQGLQFLFEYFSETQRNKGNFPGRFSGRQFSNSRSEMNVSTLELGDSALYLCASSEQAYSGNTIYFGEGSWLTVV.